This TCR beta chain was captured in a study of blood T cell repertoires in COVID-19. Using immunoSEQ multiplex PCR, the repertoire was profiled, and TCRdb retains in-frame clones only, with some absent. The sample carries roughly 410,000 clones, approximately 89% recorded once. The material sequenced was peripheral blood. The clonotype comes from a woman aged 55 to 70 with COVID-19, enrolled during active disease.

CDR3 bases: TGTGCCAGCAGTTACCGGAGTCCCGGCCAAGAGACCCAGTACTTC. Amino acid sequence: CASSYRSPGQETQYF. The genes are TRBV6-5 and TRBJ2-5; no reliable D call. There are 15 residues in the CDR3. Deletions cut 2 bases from V and 1 base from J, with 11 bases between. CDR1 MNHEY and CDR2 SVGAGI come from the germline V gene.